This T cell receptor beta chain was identified in a study of T-cell memory formation after mild COVID-19. Across the whole study: TCR clusters mostly belonged to single donors. General study points: Memory sampled before infection contained some responding clones, suggesting cross-reactive memory joined. Contracting clones from day 15 to 85 had balanced CD4/CD8; later expanders favoured CD4+.

From the 5' RACE reads, TCRdb called clonotypes with MiXCR, one entry per CDR3 protein. The data hold about 410,000 distinct CDR3 sequences, with about 25% observed a single time. About this clonotype: Antigen: not known.

CDR3 length equals 14 residues. The germline V gene encodes CDR1 SGHNT and CDR2 YENEEA. V was clipped by 1 base and J by 12 bases; unmatched bases: 8. The chain employs TRBV11-3 and TRBJ2-1; TRBD2 agrees at 8 bases. This TCR was sampled from an adult woman who had mild COVID-19 (a few samples of this study predate the infection). Cell type and time point are not known. Sequenced: PBMCs or a T cell subset sorted from them (not recorded which). The CDR3 coding sequence is TGTGCCAGCAGCTTAGGGAGTGGACTAGCTGGGCAGTTCTTC. Amino acids: CASSLGSGLAGQFF.